The T cell receptor (beta chain) described here comes from a study of CD8+ T cells in alopecia areata. From germline, CDR1 is LGHNA and CDR2 YSLEER. This CDR3 has 12 residues. V shed 6 bases and J 5 bases; nucleotides not matched to a gene: 4. Alopecia areata patients provided lesional scalp punch biopsies and peripheral blood. PBMCs, the starting material, were the source of sorted CD4+ and CD8+ T cells. This clone was seen many times. What it binds is unknown. Extracted from the samples, RNA was reverse transcribed into cDNA to serve as the sequencing template. Here immunoSEQ multiplex PCR was the method, and the copy in TCRdb shows in-frame clones only, minus some. This table has 150,000 to 180,000 clones, around 50% appearing once. General observations from the study: Sequenced scalp T cells also include alphabeta T cells resident in normal skin. It was less clear whether patients shared TCRs than it was in mice, possibly because of HLA.

The receptor was isolated from a human donor with alopecia areata. This specimen was CD8+ T cells sorted from blood, taken at week 0. The chain carries TRBV4-3 and TRBJ2-7; TRBD1 aligns across 7 bases. This CDR3 reads CASRKGGHEQYF. DNA of the CDR3: TGCGCCAGCAGAAAAGGGGGCCACGAGCAGTACTTC.